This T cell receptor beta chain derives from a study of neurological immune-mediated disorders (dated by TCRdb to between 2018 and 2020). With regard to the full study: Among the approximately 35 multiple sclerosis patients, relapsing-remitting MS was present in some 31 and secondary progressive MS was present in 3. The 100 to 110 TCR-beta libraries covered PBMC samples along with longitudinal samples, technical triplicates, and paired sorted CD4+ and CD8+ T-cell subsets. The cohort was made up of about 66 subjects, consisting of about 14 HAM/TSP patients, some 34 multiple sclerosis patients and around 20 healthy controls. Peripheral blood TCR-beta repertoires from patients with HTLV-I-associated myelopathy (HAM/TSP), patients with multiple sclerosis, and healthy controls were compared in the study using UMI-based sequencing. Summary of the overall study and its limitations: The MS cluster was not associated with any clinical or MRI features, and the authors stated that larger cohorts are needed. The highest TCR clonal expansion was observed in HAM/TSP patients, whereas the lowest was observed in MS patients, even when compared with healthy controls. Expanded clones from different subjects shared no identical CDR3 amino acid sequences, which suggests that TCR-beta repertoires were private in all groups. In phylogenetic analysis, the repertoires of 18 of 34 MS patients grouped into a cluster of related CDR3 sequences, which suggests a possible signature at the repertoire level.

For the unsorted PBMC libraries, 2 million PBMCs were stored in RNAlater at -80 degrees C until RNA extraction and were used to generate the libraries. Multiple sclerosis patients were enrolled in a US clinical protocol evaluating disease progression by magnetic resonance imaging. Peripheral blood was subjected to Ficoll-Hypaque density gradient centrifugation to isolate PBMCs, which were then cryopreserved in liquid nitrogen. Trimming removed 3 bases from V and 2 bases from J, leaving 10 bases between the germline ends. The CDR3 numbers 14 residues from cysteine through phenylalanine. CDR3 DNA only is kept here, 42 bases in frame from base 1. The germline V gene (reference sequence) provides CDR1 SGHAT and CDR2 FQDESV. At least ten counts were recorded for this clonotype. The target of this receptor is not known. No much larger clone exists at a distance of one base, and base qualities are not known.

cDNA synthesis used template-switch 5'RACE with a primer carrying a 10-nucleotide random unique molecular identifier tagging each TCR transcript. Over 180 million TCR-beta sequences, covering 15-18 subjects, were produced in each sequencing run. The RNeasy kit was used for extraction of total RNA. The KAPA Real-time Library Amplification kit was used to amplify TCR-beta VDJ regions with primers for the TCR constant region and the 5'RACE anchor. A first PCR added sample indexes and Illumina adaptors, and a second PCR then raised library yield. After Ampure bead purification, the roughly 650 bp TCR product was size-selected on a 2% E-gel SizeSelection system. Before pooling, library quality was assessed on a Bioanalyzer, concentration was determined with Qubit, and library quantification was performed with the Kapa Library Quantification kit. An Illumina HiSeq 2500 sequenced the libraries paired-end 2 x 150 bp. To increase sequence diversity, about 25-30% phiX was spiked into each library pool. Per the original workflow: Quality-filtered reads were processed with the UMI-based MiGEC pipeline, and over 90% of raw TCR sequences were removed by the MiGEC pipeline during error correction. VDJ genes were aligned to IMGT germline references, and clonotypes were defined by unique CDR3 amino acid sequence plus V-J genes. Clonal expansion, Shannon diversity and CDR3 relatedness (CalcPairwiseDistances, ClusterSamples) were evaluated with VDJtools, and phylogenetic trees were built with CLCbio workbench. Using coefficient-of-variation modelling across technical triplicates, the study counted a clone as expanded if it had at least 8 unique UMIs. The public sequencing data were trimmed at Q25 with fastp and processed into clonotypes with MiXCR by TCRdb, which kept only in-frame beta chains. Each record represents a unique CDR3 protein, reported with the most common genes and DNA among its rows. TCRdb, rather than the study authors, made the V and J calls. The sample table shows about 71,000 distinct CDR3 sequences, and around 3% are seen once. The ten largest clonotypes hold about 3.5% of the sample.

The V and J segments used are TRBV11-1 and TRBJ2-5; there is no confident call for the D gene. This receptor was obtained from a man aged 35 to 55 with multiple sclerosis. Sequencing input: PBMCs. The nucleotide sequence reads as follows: TGTGCCAGCAGCTTCTGGTCGGCTCAAGAGACCCAGTACTTC. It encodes CASSFWSAQETQYF.